Listed here are 22 T cell receptor beta chains from one sample, sequenced in a study of tumor-infiltrating lymphocytes in primary liver carcinoma. TCR beta cDNA was prepared out of roughly 520 ng total RNA by means of a constant-region primer. Three nested multiplex PCR rounds, a slightly modified ARM-PCR, produced the libraries for TCR beta. The first two PCR rounds used TRBV1-TRBV30 forward primers with a C-beta reverse primer, around 10 cycles each. TCRdb processed the multiplex PCR reads anew with MiXCR; each CDR3 protein has one entry. Counted here are around 120,000 distinct CDR3 sequences, 55% to 75% occurring once; the ten biggest clones make up about a tenth. Each 20-30 mg portion of unsorted bulk tissue served as the source for co-extraction of RNA and DNA. What was sequenced was liver tumor tissue from sampling region 1. Stated subset: tumor region T1, superior pole. All receptors derive from a woman aged 55-75 years with primary liver carcinoma and hepatitis B virus infection.

This clonotype has only a few counts. The chain combines TRBV29-1 with TRBJ2-1; 10 bases are shared with TRBD2. The CDR3 is made up of 14 amino acids. The germline V gene has CDR1 SQVTM and CDR2 ANQGSEA. Trimming cost V 1 base and J 16 bases; bases outside gene matches: 13. Here the CDR3 DNA reads TGCAGCGTTGAAGGGACTAGCGGACACAATGAGCGCTTCTTC. It is translated as CSVEGTSGHNERFF.

Only a few counts were recorded for this clonotype. V usage is TRBV12-3 or TRBV12-4 and J usage is TRBJ2-5; D gene ambiguous. The CDR3 consists of 13 residues. V gave up 1 base and J gave up 5 bases, with 8 bases separating them. The CDR3 region is CASSLEIMETQYF. The CDR3 nucleotides are TGTGCCAGCAGTTTAGAAATTATGGAGACCCAGTACTTC.

The V gene is TRBV5-4, the J gene TRBJ2-3; possibly TRBD2 for D (5 bases). V lost 3 bases, J lost 3 bases, and 11 bases lay in between. The germline V gene encodes CDR1 SGHNT and CDR2 YYREEE (reference sequence). The CDR3 runs to 14 residues. The CDR3 DNA reads as TGTGCCAGCAGCTGGGTCGGCGGGACAGATACGCAGTATTTT. As protein: CASSWVGGTDTQYF.

Ten or more counts support this clonotype. V is TRBV6-1 and J is TRBJ2-7, with 8 bases aligning to TRBD1. The CDR3 has 15 amino acids. J gave up 3 bases and V 7 bases, and 11 bases lay outside the gene matches. Germline values: CDR1 MNHNS, CDR2 SASEGT. This CDR3 reads CASTFGQGAGYEQYF. CDR3 coding DNA: TGTGCCAGCACCTTCGGACAGGGCGCCGGCTACGAGCAGTACTTC.

To note about this clonotype: One end of the junction fails to match germline, which may point to a read error. The J gene is TRBJ1-1, the V gene TRBV28; 9 bases fit TRBD1. The CDR3 extends over 15 amino acids. Germline assignment: CDR1 MDHEN and CDR2 SYDVKM. CDR3 sequence (DNA): TGTGCTAGCAGTCCGACGGGACAGGGTAGCACTGAAGCTTTCTTT. Protein product: CASSPTGQGSTEAFF.

On this clonotype itself: A read error may produce the germline difference seen at one junction end. The chain recombines TRBV11-2 with TRBJ1-5; TRBD1 matches 8 bases. Germline V CDR1 and CDR2: SGHAT, FQNNGV. This CDR3 contains 15 residues. DNA of the CDR3: TGTGCGAGCAGCTTCGGACAGGGATGCGGTCAGCCCCAGCATTTT. This encodes CASSFGQGCGQPQHF.

As regards this clonotype: Sequence at one end of the junction differs from germline and may be a read error. This chain joins TRBV11-3 and TRBJ2-1; 15 nucleotides line up with TRBD2. Germline assignment: CDR1 SGHNT and CDR2 YENEEA. This CDR3 is built from 14 residues. The CDR3 protein is CANSSGLAGGEQFF. The CDR3, as DNA: TGTGCCAACAGCTCGGGACTAGCGGGAGGAGAACAGTTCTTC.

A remark on this clonotype: The final CDR3 position lacks the conserved phenylalanine or tryptophan, pointing to a likely read error. The V and J genes are TRBV7-8 and TRBJ2-1; maybe TRBD1 (5 bases). Trimming shortened V by 5 bases and J by 2 bases, and 13 bases separated the two germline ends. Germline V gene sequence: CDR1 SGHVS, CDR2 FQNEAQ. The CDR3 consists of 15 residues. The chain's CDR3 is CASSPRQRPYNEQFL. The DNA of the CDR3 is TGTGCCAGCAGCCCGCGACAGAGGCCCTACAATGAGCAGTTCCTC.

Remarks on this clonotype: A clone one base away is much larger, so this may be a read error. This rearrangement joins TRBV6-1 to TRBJ2-7, with a weak D call TRBD2 (5 bases). This CDR3 contains 14 residues. Trimming removed 4 bases at V and 2 bases at J, with 12 bases between. CDR1 MNHNS and CDR2 SASEGT come from the germline V gene. DNA for the CDR3: TGTGCCAGCAGTGTAAGAGGGCAGCCCTACGAGCAGTACTTC. Amino acid sequence: CASSVRGQPYEQYF.

This sequence joins TRBV20-1 and TRBJ2-1; 9 bases fit TRBD2. The CDR3 loop spans 14 amino acids. The germline CDR1 and CDR2 sequences are DFQATT and SNEGSKA (reference sequence). The ends lost 6 bases at V and 3 bases at J; junction bases unmatched: 6. DNA for the CDR3: TGCAGTGCCTTTCGACTAGCGGACTACAATGAGCAGTTCTTC. Residues: CSAFRLADYNEQFF.

J is TRBJ1-2 and V is TRBV11-2, with TRBD1 identical over 10 bases. This CDR3 has 13 residues. The germline gives CDR1 SGHAT, CDR2 FQNNGV. V shed 11 bases, J shed 6 bases, and the junction held 9 bases outside the gene matches. CDR3 sequence reads: CAGNLGTGDGYTF. DNA of the CDR3: TGTGCCGGCAACTTAGGGACAGGGGATGGCTACACCTTC.

This chain joins TRBV20-1 and TRBJ2-3, with D hard to call. CDR3 size: 15 residues. Looked up from germline, CDR1 is DFQATT and CDR2 is SNEGSKA (reference sequence). V was shortened by 0 bases and J by 1 base, with 11 bases between the two germline ends. DNA of the CDR3: TGCAGTGCTAGAGAGTCACTCATACGCACAGATACGCAGTATTTT. Translation gives CSARESLIRTDTQYF.

The sample holds many counts of this clonotype. The chain carries TRBV12-3 or TRBV12-4 and TRBJ1-6; 9 bases align to TRBD1. J was trimmed by 9 bases and V by 3 bases; bases with no gene match: 3. The CDR3 is 14 amino acids. CDR3 nucleotides: TGTGCCAGCAGTTTTGGGACAGGGCGTTCACCCCTCCACTTT. Protein sequence: CASSFGTGRSPLHF.

This clonotype was detected many times. The chain links TRBV12-3 or TRBV12-4 to TRBJ2-1; 7 nucleotides line up with TRBD1. The CDR3 is 15 amino acids. Trimming cost V 6 bases and J 3 bases; bases outside gene matches: 8. The CDR3 DNA reads TGTGCCAGCAGCCCCCGGGACAGATTCTACAATGAGCAGTTCTTC. As protein: CASSPRDRFYNEQFF.

This clonotype was observed a handful of times. The V gene is TRBV19, the J gene TRBJ1-1; no clear D. This CDR3 spans 11 amino acids. From germline, CDR1 is LNHDA and CDR2 SQIVND (reference sequence). Between the trimmed V and J ends, which lost 11 bases and 4 bases, there was a span of 11 bases. As DNA, the CDR3 is TGTGCCTCCAAGGGAGGCACTGAAGCTTTCTTT. It specifies CASKGGTEAFF.

This clonotype has just one count. The chain employs TRBV28 and TRBJ2-7; either TRBD1 or TRBD2 may fit D (5 bases each). V was trimmed by 2 bases and J by 2 bases, leaving 19 bases between them. In germline, CDR1 is MDHEN, CDR2 SYDVKM. This CDR3 region has 17 residues. For the CDR3, the DNA is TGTGCCAGCAGTTTAAAACCGGATGCCGGGACCACCTACGAGCAGTACTTC. This gives the protein CASSLKPDAGTTYEQYF.

This clonotype was counted ten times or more. The chain has TRBV12-3 or TRBV12-4 and TRBJ2-1; 7 bases are a match to TRBD2. The junction had 6 bases not matched to a gene; V was cut back by 3 bases and J by 4 bases. CDR3 length: 15 amino acids. The CDR3 DNA is TGTGCCAGCAGTTTTCCTCACGGGGGGTACAATGAGCAGTTCTTC. Encoded protein: CASSFPHGGYNEQFF.

Of note for this clonotype: A much larger clone is a single base away; this may be a read error. The chain combines TRBV14 with TRBJ2-7; the D is unclear. CDR3 length: 13 residues. Trimming pared 4 bases from V and 4 bases from J, leaving 11 bases between. CDR1 SGHDN and CDR2 FVKESK come from the germline V gene. The CDR3 DNA sequence: TGTGCCAGCAGCCCTAATTGGGATTACGAGCAGTACTTC. This gives the protein CASSPNWDYEQYF. The complete variable domain, with remaining parts taken from reference TRBV14 and TRBJ2-7, reads EAGVTQFPSHSVIEKGQTVTLRCDPISGHDNLYWYRRVMGKEIKFLLHFVKESKQDESGMPNNRFLAERTGGTYSTLKVQPAELEDSGVYFCASSPNWDYEQYFGPGTRLTVT.

The sample holds many counts of this clonotype. The chain combines TRBV5-4 with TRBJ1-2; D gene uncertain. Germline CDR1 reads SGHNT; CDR2 reads YYREEE (reference sequence). Deletions cut 1 base from V and 0 bases from J, with 10 bases between. The CDR3 sequence is 15 residues long. The CDR3 coding sequence is TGTGCCAGCAGCTTGTTTGCGGGAACTAACTATGGCTACACCTTC. It is translated as CASSLFAGTNYGYTF. Combining the CDR3 with reference TRBV5-4 and TRBJ1-2 gives the whole variable domain ETGVTQSPTHLIKTRGQQVTLRCSSQSGHNTVSWYQQALGQGPQFIFQYYREEENGRGNFPPRFSGLQFPNYSSELNVNALELDDSALYLCASSLFAGTNYGYTFGSGTRLTVV.

Comment on this clonotype: This may be a read error, as it is one base from a much larger clone. The chain carries TRBV6-1 and TRBJ2-1; 9 bases are a match to TRBD2. Per germline, CDR1 MNHNS and CDR2 SASEGT. With V trimmed by 6 bases and J by 3 bases, 12 bases remained unmatched. The CDR3 sequence is 17 residues long. This chain's CDR3 is CASRKRLAGVGYNEQFF. In DNA form, the CDR3 reads TGTGCCAGCAGGAAGCGATTAGCGGGAGTCGGCTACAATGAGCAGTTCTTC.

This clonotype was seen only once. Being one base from a much bigger clone, this may be a read error. J is TRBJ2-7 and V is TRBV7-9, with TRBD2 matching 7 bases. Losses at the gene ends were 4 bases for V and 3 bases for J; bases not matched to a gene: 6. The germline gives CDR1 SEHNR, CDR2 FQNEAQ (reference sequence). The CDR3 is 14 residues long. The CDR3 sequence: CASSSRTRRYEQYF. CDR3 in DNA: TGTGCCAGCAGCTCCCGGACTAGACGCTACGAGCAGTACTTC.

Turning to this clonotype: A much larger clonotype is one base distant, so this may be a read error. The J gene is TRBJ2-1, the V gene TRBV10-1; a possible D gene is TRBD2 (6 bases). Trimming took off 2 bases at V and 7 bases at J, with 9 bases between the two ends. Per germline, CDR1 WNHNN and CDR2 SYGVQD (reference sequence). The length of the CDR3 is 13 residues. The CDR3 is CASSELEGNEQFF. The CDR3 region has the DNA TGCGCCAGCAGTGAGCTGGAGGGTAATGAGCAGTTCTTC.